Each of the 27 T cell receptor beta chains below was sequenced from the same sample in a study of blood T cell repertoires in COVID-19 (dated by TCRdb to the early 2020s). Library preparation employed the immunoSEQ multiplex PCR assay. As stored in TCRdb, this immuneACCESS dataset retains in-frame rearrangements with V and J assigned. A fraction of the clones does not appear; measured against another copy, unresolved V genes explain less than half of the discrepancy, and the remainder lacks a known reason. Across this sample there are about 170,000 clones, with about 80% seen only once. In total, the top ten clones hold about a fifth of the sample. The sequencing sample was made of peripheral blood. The receptors derive from a woman older than 75 with acute or convalescent COVID-19.

The genes are TRBV29-1 and TRBJ1-1; D unclear. This CDR3 comprises 14 residues. Trimming pared 1 base from V and 0 bases from J, leaving 9 bases between. Germline V lookup: CDR1 SQVTM, CDR2 ANQGSEA. The CDR3 is CSVEGGVLNTEAFF. Written as DNA, the CDR3 is TGCAGCGTTGAAGGCGGGGTTCTGAACACTGAAGCTTTCTTT.

This clone has a handful of counts. The rearrangement links TRBV19 to TRBJ2-7, with TRBD1 as a possible D gene (5 bases). Trimming shortened V by 7 bases and J by 2 bases, and 18 bases separated the two germline ends. Per the germline V gene, CDR1 is LNHDA and CDR2 is SQIVND (reference sequence). The CDR3 runs 15 residues. This CDR3 is CASMGQGSGTYEQYF. The CDR3 nucleotides read TGTGCCAGTATGGGCCAGGGAAGTGGAACCTACGAGCAGTACTTC.

Only a few counts were recorded for this clone. V usage is TRBV11-2 and J usage is TRBJ1-2; TRBD1 matches at 7 bases. The germline gives CDR1 SGHAT, CDR2 FQNNGV. After removal of 5 bases from V and 5 bases from J, the junction contained 5 bases not matched to a gene. This CDR3 has 13 amino acids. DNA for the CDR3: TGTGCCAGCAGCAAGGACAGGTTATATGGCTACACCTTC. Protein sequence: CASSKDRLYGYTF.

CDR3 bases: TGTGCCACCAGTGATTCTCGGGGGACAGGGGAAGAGCAGTACTTC. It codes for CATSDSRGTGEEQYF. V is TRBV24-1 and J is TRBJ2-7; TRBD1 aligns across 10 bases. This CDR3 spans 15 amino acids. The germline CDR1 and CDR2 sequences are KGHDR and SFDVKD. V lost 2 bases and J lost 7; bases outside the gene matches: 7.

The rearrangement uses TRBV5-4 and TRBJ2-1; 11 bases match TRBD2. This CDR3 has 15 amino acids. Looked up from germline, CDR1 is SGHNT and CDR2 is YYREEE (reference sequence). Trimming removed 2 bases from V and 5 bases from J; junction bases left unmatched: 3. The CDR3: CASSLGTSGDNEQFF. CDR3 bases: TGTGCCAGCAGCTTAGGGACTAGCGGAGACAATGAGCAGTTCTTC.

J is TRBJ2-6 and V is TRBV6-5, with 7 bases fitting TRBD1. This CDR3 comprises 15 residues. Germline lookup yields CDR1 MNHEY and CDR2 SVGAGI. V gave up 6 bases and J gave up 2 bases; unmatched junction bases: 4. Here the CDR3 reads CASRQGSPGANVLTF. The CDR3 DNA reads as TGTGCCAGCAGACAGGGGTCCCCTGGGGCCAACGTCCTGACTTTC.

The chain uses TRBV7-7 and TRBJ2-2; 8 positions match TRBD2. J lost 2 bases, V lost 6 bases, and 8 bases had no gene match. The CDR3 loop spans 16 amino acids. The germline gives CDR1 SSHAT, CDR2 FNYEAQ (reference sequence). CDR3 sequence: CASSRTSGGNTGELFF. CDR3 nucleotides: TGTGCCAGCAGTCGTACTAGCGGAGGAAACACCGGGGAGCTGTTTTTT.

CDR3 amino acids: CASSRLLSSYEQYF. The DNA of the CDR3 is TGTGCCAGCAGTCGTTTACTGAGCTCCTACGAGCAGTACTTC. V usage is TRBV7-8 and J usage is TRBJ2-7, with D uncertain. Germline CDR1 SGHVS, CDR2 FQNEAQ. The CDR3 loop spans 14 amino acids. V gave up 6 bases and J gave up 0 bases, with 12 bases separating them.

The V and J genes are TRBV29-1 and TRBJ2-1, with 13 bases aligning to TRBD2. Germline V gene sequence: CDR1 SQVTM, CDR2 ANQGSEA. This CDR3 contains 15 residues. J gave up 7 bases and V 5 bases, and 8 bases lay outside the gene matches. CDR3 sequence reads: CSVRTSGSFRNEQFF. DNA of the CDR3: TGCAGCGTTAGGACTAGCGGGAGTTTCCGGAATGAGCAGTTCTTC.

The rearrangement uses TRBV2 and TRBJ2-3, with D uncertain. CDR3 length: 13 residues. Per the germline V gene, CDR1 is SNHLY and CDR2 is FYNNEI. The V and J ends lost 5 bases and 5 bases respectively, with 11 bases between them. The CDR3 nucleotides read TGTGCCAGCAGTCCGGAGATCGTAGATACGCAGTATTTT. This gives the protein CASSPEIVDTQYF.

The chain recombines TRBV5-1 with TRBJ1-5, with unresolved D. The CDR3 contains 13 residues. CDR1 and CDR2 from the germline V gene are SGHRS and YFSETQ. The V gene lost 0 bases and the J gene lost 7 bases, with 8 bases spanning the gap. CDR3 residues: CASSLDLGQPQHF. DNA of the CDR3: TGCGCCAGCAGCTTGGACCTCGGGCAGCCCCAGCATTTT.

This clone was detected a few times. V gene TRBV6-2 or TRBV6-3 combines with J gene TRBJ1-1, with D hard to call. The CDR3 runs to 12 residues. V lost 0 bases and J 8 bases, leaving 7 bases between the germline ends. Germline V gives CDR1 MNHEY, CDR2 SVGEGT. The CDR3 DNA follows: TGTGCCAGCAGTTACTCCACTACCGAAGCTTTCTTT. Its protein is CASSYSTTEAFF.

This clone was found once. The chain recombines TRBV19 with TRBJ2-6; 8 nucleotides match TRBD1. The CDR3 extends over 18 amino acids. Per the germline V gene, CDR1 is LNHDA and CDR2 is SQIVND (reference sequence). J was trimmed by 0 bases and V by 3 bases; bases with no gene match: 7. CDR3 sequence reads: CASSINGQGYSGANVLTF. The DNA of the CDR3 is TGTGCCAGTAGTATTAACGGACAGGGTTACTCTGGGGCCAACGTCCTGACTTTC.

The rearrangement joins TRBV5-1 to TRBJ2-5; D may be TRBD1 (6 bases). The V gene lost 4 bases and the J gene lost 3 bases, with 13 bases spanning the gap. The CDR3 runs to 14 residues. CDR1 SGHRS and CDR2 YFSETQ come from the germline V gene. The CDR3 DNA is TGCGCCAGCAGCCCCGGGGCAGGGGAAGAGACCCAGTACTTC. Its translation is CASSPGAGEETQYF.

This chain uses TRBV19 with TRBJ2-1; the D gene is possibly TRBD1 (6 bases). The CDR3 consists of 15 residues. Trimming shortened V by 2 bases and J by 7 bases, and 15 bases separated the two germline ends. CDR1 and CDR2 from the germline V gene are LNHDA and SQIVND (reference sequence). CDR3 bases: TGTGCCAGTAGTATAATCGAACAGGGTTCGAATGAGCAGTTCTTC. This codes for CASSIIEQGSNEQFF.

CDR3: CASSQGQGVRNTIYF. The DNA for the CDR3 is TGCGCCAGCAGCCAGGGACAGGGAGTTCGGAACACCATATATTTT. The chain carries TRBV5-1 and TRBJ1-3, with 9 nucleotides matching TRBD1. The germline gives CDR1 SGHRS, CDR2 YFSETQ. The CDR3 extends over 15 amino acids. V lost 4 bases to trimming and J lost 7 bases; unmatched junction nucleotides: 9.

A single count supports this clone. This chain uses TRBV7-2 with TRBJ1-2; the D gene is possibly TRBD1 (5 bases). V was shortened by 3 bases and J by 4 bases, with 12 bases between the two germline ends. Germline values: CDR1 SGHTA, CDR2 FQGNSA. The CDR3 runs 14 residues. The CDR3 bases are TGTGCCAGCAGCTTTCCCCCAGGGATCTATGGCTACACCTTC. Protein: CASSFPPGIYGYTF.

The chain links TRBV4-1 to TRBJ2-5, with D possibly TRBD1 on 6 matching bases. CDR3 length: 18 residues. V shed 2 bases and J shed 3 bases, with 22 bases lying between them. CDR1 and CDR2 from the germline V gene are MGHRA and YSYEKL. This CDR3 reads CASSQRLNRARGKETQYF. The CDR3 DNA sequence: TGCGCCAGCAGCCAAAGGTTGAACAGGGCCAGGGGAAAAGAGACCCAGTACTTC.

The V and J genes are TRBV6-5 and TRBJ2-7; no firm D call. The CDR3 sequence is 16 residues long. The V gene lost 0 bases and the J gene lost 2 bases, with 14 bases spanning the gap. Germline lookup yields CDR1 MNHEY and CDR2 SVGAGI. The chain's CDR3 is CASSYSAPADTYEQYF. CDR3 coding DNA: TGTGCCAGCAGTTACTCGGCGCCTGCGGATACCTACGAGCAGTACTTC.

This clone showed up just a few times. The CDR3 reads CASSSGTQTGKAFF. The CDR3 region has the DNA TGTGCCAGCAGTTCTGGAACCCAGACAGGGAAAGCTTTCTTT. The V and J genes are TRBV25-1 and TRBJ1-1; 7 bases align to TRBD1. CDR1 and CDR2 (germline): MGHDK, SYGVNS. V gave up 5 bases and J gave up 9 bases; unmatched junction bases: 12. The CDR3 is 14 residues long. Supplemented by reference TRBV25-1 and TRBJ1-1, the full variable domain reads EADIYQTPRYLVIGTGKKITLECSQTMGHDKMYWYQQDPGMELHLIHYSYGVNSTEKGDLSSESTVSRIRTEHFPLTLESARPSHTSQYLCASSSGTQTGKAFFGQGTRLTVV.

This clone has a single count. The gene calls are TRBV19 and TRBJ2-2; 7 bases match TRBD1. CDR1 and CDR2 (germline): LNHDA, SQIVND (reference sequence). V was clipped by 3 bases and J by 0 bases; unmatched bases: 7. This CDR3 comprises 17 residues. The CDR3 DNA sequence: TGTGCCAGTAGTATTATCTTGGGGACAGCGAACACCGGGGAGCTGTTTTTT. Protein: CASSIILGTANTGELFF. Complete variable domain (other parts from reference TRBV19 and TRBJ2-2): DGGITQSPKYLFRKEGQNVTLSCEQNLNHDAMYWYRQDPGQGLRLIYYSQIVNDFQKGDIAEGYSVSREKKESFPLTVTSAQKNPTAFYLCASSIILGTANTGELFFGEGSRLTVL.

The chain has TRBV7-9 and TRBJ1-2; D unresolved. Trimming took 1 base from V and 7 from J, leaving 10 bases between them. The CDR3 is 13 residues long. In germline, CDR1 is SEHNR, CDR2 FQNEAQ (reference sequence). In nucleotides, the CDR3 is TGTGCCAGCAGCTTAGGGCGGGAGCGTGGCTACACCTTC. Its protein product is CASSLGRERGYTF. Using reference TRBV7-9 and TRBJ1-2 for the parts outside the CDR3, the full variable domain is DTGVSQNPRHKITKRGQNVTFRCDPISEHNRLYWYRQTLGQGPEFLTYFQNEAQLEKSRLLSDRFSAERPKGSFSTLEIQRTEQGDSAMYLCASSLGRERGYTFGSGTRLTVV.

The rearrangement joins TRBV5-4 to TRBJ2-7; 7 bases align to TRBD2. Looked up from germline, CDR1 is SGHNT and CDR2 is YYREEE (reference sequence). V shed 2 bases and J 2 bases; nucleotides not matched to a gene: 1. The CDR3 has 13 residues. Here the CDR3 reads CASSFAGAYEQYF. CDR3 DNA: TGTGCCAGCAGCTTCGCGGGAGCCTACGAGCAGTACTTC.

The chain links TRBV7-9 to TRBJ2-1; 11 bases are a match to TRBD2. Germline assignment: CDR1 SEHNR and CDR2 FQNEAQ (reference sequence). The V and J ends lost 0 bases and 0 bases, in that order; junction bases with no gene match: 7. CDR3 length equals 19 residues. The chain's CDR3 is CASSLARSGREGSYNEQFF. CDR3 DNA sequence: TGTGCCAGCAGCTTAGCTCGTAGCGGGAGGGAGGGCTCCTACAATGAGCAGTTCTTC.

V is TRBV5-4 and J is TRBJ2-1, with 9 bases that match TRBD2. CDR1 and CDR2 from the germline V gene are SGHNT and YYREEE (reference sequence). The CDR3 has 14 residues. J lost 8 bases, V lost 1 base, and 4 bases had no gene match. The DNA for the CDR3 is TGTGCCAGCAGCTTGAAAGCGGGAGGAGATGAGCAGTTCTTC. This codes for CASSLKAGGDEQFF.

In its sample, this clone was seen a few times. V gene TRBV5-1 combines with J gene TRBJ1-3; D call uncertain. The CDR3 runs 15 residues. The germline gives CDR1 SGHRS, CDR2 YFSETQ. Trimming shortened V by 0 bases and J by 0 bases, and 7 bases separated the two germline ends. The CDR3 bases are TGCGCCAGCAGCTTGGAGTCCGGCTCTGGAAACACCATATATTTT. This gives the protein CASSLESGSGNTIYF.

V and J are TRBV7-6 and TRBJ2-7, with 9 bases that match TRBD1. The junction had 7 bases not matched to a gene; V was cut back by 1 base and J by 6 bases. The CDR3 spans 15 residues. The germline gives CDR1 SGHVS, CDR2 FNYEAQ. The CDR3 here is CASSLVGQGFGEQYF. The DNA of the CDR3 is TGTGCCAGCAGCTTAGTGGGACAGGGTTTCGGCGAGCAGTACTTC.